This T cell receptor (beta chain) was identified in a study of OX40 agonist ivuxolimab in advanced cancers. Germline-derived CDR1 and CDR2 are MNHNS and SASEGT. V lost 1 base to trimming and J lost 13 bases, with 17 bases between them. This CDR3 region has 14 residues. Produced via immunoSEQ multiplex PCR; TCRdb's table is partial and in-frame only. Here the sample spans over 50,000 clones, 75% to 90% being singletons. The receptor was isolated from an adult with an advanced solid tumor such as melanoma, head and neck, liver or kidney cancer. Sample: CD4+ or CD8+ T cells sorted from blood, taken in a trial of the OX40 agonist ivuxolimab. V is TRBV6-1 and J is TRBJ1-5; perhaps TRBD1 as D (5 bases). CDR3 residues: CASSEVPIADIQHF. CDR3 coding DNA: TGTGCCAGCAGTGAAGTCCCGATCGCGGACATTCAGCATTTT.